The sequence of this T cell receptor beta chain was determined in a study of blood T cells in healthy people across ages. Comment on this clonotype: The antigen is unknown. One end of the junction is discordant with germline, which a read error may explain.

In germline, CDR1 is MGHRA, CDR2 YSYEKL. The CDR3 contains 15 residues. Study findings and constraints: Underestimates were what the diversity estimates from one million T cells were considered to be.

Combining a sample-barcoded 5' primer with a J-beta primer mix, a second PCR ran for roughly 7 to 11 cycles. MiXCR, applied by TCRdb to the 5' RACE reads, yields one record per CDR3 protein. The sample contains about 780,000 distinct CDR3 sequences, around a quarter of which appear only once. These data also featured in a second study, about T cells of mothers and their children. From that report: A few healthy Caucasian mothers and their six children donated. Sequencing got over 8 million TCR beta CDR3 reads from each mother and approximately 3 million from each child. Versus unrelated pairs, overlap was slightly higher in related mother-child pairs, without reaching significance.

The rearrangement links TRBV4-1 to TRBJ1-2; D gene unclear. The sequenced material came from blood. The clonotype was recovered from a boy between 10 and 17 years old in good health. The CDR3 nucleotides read TGCGACAGCAGCCAAGTTCCACAGCATGCCCATGGCTACACCTTC. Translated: CDSSQVPQHAHGYTF.